The 30 T cell receptor beta chains in this list originate from one sample, sequenced in a study of T cells in Graves' hyperthyroidism and ophthalmopathy. RNA transcripts were the template for amplifying TCR beta CDR3 regions. TCR CDR3 underwent first-round RT-PCR with the HTBI primer set. TCRdb passed the multiplex PCR reads through MiXCR, listing each CDR3 protein once. Of some 300,000 distinct CDR3 sequences listed, 10% to 15% are singletons. The specimen was blood. The source is a woman aged 25 to 39 with Graves' hyperthyroidism that later progressed to Graves' ophthalmopathy.

This clonotype was counted many times. The rearrangement joins TRBV6-1 to TRBJ2-1; 9 bases agree with TRBD1. The CDR3 loop spans 15 amino acids. Germline CDR1 reads MNHNS; CDR2 reads SASEGT. The V gene end was trimmed by 6 bases and the J gene end by 4 bases; junction bases not matched to a gene: 7. Written as DNA, the CDR3 is TGTGCCAGCAGCATTTCCGGGACAGGGTACAATGAGCAGTTCTTC. This encodes CASSISGTGYNEQFF.

This clonotype was counted many times. The chain combines TRBV6-2 or TRBV6-3 with TRBJ2-7, with TRBD2 as a possible D gene (6 bases). V was clipped by 5 bases and J by 2 bases, with 16 bases between them. This CDR3 spans 15 amino acids. Germline V gene sequence: CDR1 MNHEY, CDR2 SVGEGT. The CDR3 bases are TGTGCCAGCAGTGACTGGCGTAGCGGTGCCTACGAGCAGTACTTC. Protein: CASSDWRSGAYEQYF.

Many counts were recorded for this clonotype. This chain connects TRBV20-1 to TRBJ2-2; tentatively, D is TRBD1 (6 bases). Germline CDR1 DFQATT, CDR2 SNEGSKA (reference sequence). The CDR3 spans 15 residues. V was cut by 5 bases and J by 4 bases, with 17 bases left in between. The CDR3 region is CSASRGGAGTGELFF. DNA for the CDR3: TGCAGTGCTTCTCGTGGGGGCGCGGGCACCGGGGAGCTGTTTTTT.

V usage is TRBV27 and J usage is TRBJ2-7; 9 positions agree with TRBD2. Unmatched junction bases numbered 15, after V lost 7 bases and J lost 5 bases. CDR3 length: 16 amino acids. Germline-derived CDR1 and CDR2 are MNHEY and SMNVEV (reference sequence). The chain's CDR3 is CASNIHPAGGVNEQYF. The CDR3 region has the DNA TGTGCCAGCAATATTCACCCGGCGGGAGGGGTCAACGAGCAGTACTTC.

This clonotype was picked up a small number of times. J is TRBJ2-3 and V is TRBV20-1; the match to TRBD2 covers 10 bases. The CDR3 is made up of 15 amino acids. The germline gives CDR1 DFQATT, CDR2 SNEGSKA (reference sequence). V shed 3 bases, J shed 1 base, and the junction held 4 bases outside the gene matches. The CDR3 region is CSASLLAGRTDTQYF. The CDR3 DNA is TGCAGTGCTAGCCTACTAGCGGGACGCACAGATACGCAGTATTTT.

Note on this clonotype: At one end, the junction sequence differs from germline, possibly due to a read error. V gene TRBV2 combines with J gene TRBJ1-5, with D perhaps TRBD1 (6 bases). The CDR3 runs 14 residues. Germline CDR1 and CDR2: SNHLY and FYNNEI. CDR3 protein: CTSSEDRGGQPQHF. The CDR3 bases are TGTACCAGCAGTGAAGACCGAGGGGGGCAGCCTCAGCATTTT. The whole variable domain, filled in from reference TRBV2 and TRBJ1-5, reads EPEVTQTPSHQVTQMGQEVILRCVPISNHLYFYWYRQILGQKVEFLVSFYNNEISEKSEIFDDQFSVERPDGSNFTLKIRSTKLEDSAMYFCTSSEDRGGQPQHFGDGTRLSIL.

This clonotype was counted at least ten times. The CDR3 DNA follows: TGTGCCAGCAGCTTTAAGGGGAATCAGCCCCAGCATTTT. Encoded protein: CASSFKGNQPQHF. This chain joins TRBV11-2 and TRBJ1-5, with TRBD1 as a possible D gene (5 bases). The ends were cut back, 3 bases at V and 4 bases at J, with 7 bases in the middle. The CDR3 is 13 residues long. Germline values: CDR1 SGHAT, CDR2 FQNNGV.

This clonotype was seen repeatedly, ten times or more. The chain combines TRBV11-2 with TRBJ2-1; possible D gene TRBD1, 6 bases. The CDR3 length is 18 residues. Trimming cost V 2 bases and J 10 bases, with 27 bases left between them. Germline-derived CDR1 and CDR2 are SGHAT and FQNNGV. Written as DNA, the CDR3 is TGTGCCAGCAGCTTAAACGAGCTTGGGGGCACTCACGGCAACGAGCAGTTCTTC. Translating it yields CASSLNELGGTHGNEQFF.

The table lists this clonotype with many counts. The chain employs TRBV10-3 and TRBJ2-3; D is unclear. There are 13 residues in the CDR3. Germline lookup yields CDR1 ENHRY and CDR2 SYGVKD. CDR3 nucleotide sequence: TGTGCAGCTTCTATGGGATCCACAGATACGCAGTATTTT. Its protein is CAASMGSTDTQYF.

This clonotype was observed many times. V is TRBV20-1 and J is TRBJ2-7; D call uncertain. V was trimmed by 5 bases and J by 0 bases, leaving 11 bases between them. CDR3 length: 13 residues. CDR1 and CDR2 from the germline V gene are DFQATT and SNEGSKA (reference sequence). CDR3 amino acids: CSASDTSSYEQYF. Written as DNA, the CDR3 is TGCAGTGCTTCAGACACTTCCTCCTACGAGCAGTACTTC.

There are many counts of this clonotype. This chain uses TRBV30 with TRBJ1-3; D remains unclear. The V end was cut by 0 bases, the J end by 5 bases, with 8 bases between. The CDR3 runs 13 residues. Germline CDR1 GTSNPN, CDR2 SVGIG (reference sequence). The DNA of the CDR3 is TGTGCCTGGAGTGTACAGCTGCGAAACACCATATATTTT. This gives the protein CAWSVQLRNTIYF.

This clonotype was picked up many times. This chain connects TRBV27 to TRBJ2-3, with D possibly being TRBD1 (6 bases). The V gene's germline CDR1 is MNHEY and CDR2 SMNVEV (reference sequence). Trimming pared 8 bases from V and 4 bases from J, leaving 7 bases between. The CDR3 is 11 residues long. The CDR3 region is CASQGPDTQYF. In nucleotides, the CDR3 is TGTGCCAGCCAGGGGCCAGATACGCAGTATTTT.

This clonotype showed up just a few times. The genes are TRBV25-1 and TRBJ2-5, with D perhaps TRBD2 (5 bases). This CDR3 comprises 15 residues. The germline gives CDR1 MGHDK, CDR2 SYGVNS. V shed 1 base and J shed 5 bases, with 14 bases lying between them. CDR3 coding DNA: TGTGCCAGCAGTGAATCACGGGGTGTGAGGGAGACCCAGTACTTC. Protein product: CASSESRGVRETQYF. Full variable domain (rest looked up from reference TRBV25-1 and TRBJ2-5): EADIYQTPRYLVIGTGKKITLECSQTMGHDKMYWYQQDPGMELHLIHYSYGVNSTEKGDLSSESTVSRIRTEHFPLTLESARPSHTSQYLCASSESRGVRETQYFGPGTRLLVL.

The chain is built from TRBV12-3 or TRBV12-4 and TRBJ2-2; D is unclear. V lost 7 bases and J 4 bases, leaving 10 bases between the germline ends. The CDR3 totals 13 residues. For the CDR3, the DNA is TGTGCCAGCACTACGGCAGGCACCGGGGAGCTGTTTTTT. Translation gives CASTTAGTGELFF.

The sample holds many counts of this clonotype. The genes are TRBV6-5 and TRBJ2-3, with D unclear. CDR3 size: 16 residues. The germline gives CDR1 MNHEY, CDR2 SVGAGI. Trimming shortened V by 2 bases and J by 4 bases, and 16 bases separated the two germline ends. The CDR3 nucleotides read TGTGCCAGCAGTTACAGACCCCCCATAGGCGCAGATACGCAGTATTTT. This gives the protein CASSYRPPIGADTQYF.

As for this clonotype: A much more abundant neighbour one base away suggests this may be a read error. The chain carries TRBV6-2 or TRBV6-3 and TRBJ2-1; 10 positions match TRBD2. The CDR3 length is 16 residues. Germline V CDR1 and CDR2: MNHEY, SVGEGT. The V gene end was trimmed by 5 bases and the J gene end by 9 bases; junction bases not matched to a gene: 13. The CDR3 loop is CASSPSGLAKGSEQFF. The CDR3 DNA reads TGTGCCAGCAGTCCGTCGGGACTAGCGAAGGGCAGTGAGCAGTTCTTC.

This clonotype was counted many times. V gene TRBV6-2 or TRBV6-3 combines with J gene TRBJ1-5; no clear D gene. V was clipped by 4 bases and J by 6 bases, with 19 bases between them. Looked up from germline, CDR1 is MNHEY and CDR2 is SVGEGT. The CDR3 extends over 16 amino acids. Here the CDR3 DNA reads TGTGCCAGCAGTTTCATTTCGGGGAGTATCCCTCAGCCCCAGCATTTT. Translation gives CASSFISGSIPQPQHF.

This chain joins TRBV30 and TRBJ1-5, with D perhaps matching TRBD1 (6 bases). The CDR3 loop spans 13 amino acids. From germline, CDR1 is GTSNPN and CDR2 SVGIG (reference sequence). Trimming left V 2 bases short and J 6 bases short, with 11 bases between. The CDR3 sequence: CAWSLPGVQPQHF. The CDR3 DNA sequence: TGTGCCTGGAGTCTCCCAGGGGTTCAGCCCCAGCATTTT.

In this sample, this clonotype turned up a few times. Written as DNA, the CDR3 is TGTGCCAGCAGTTCGGTGTTGATCGTCGCGAACACCGGGGAGCTGTTTTTT. Protein: CASSSVLIVANTGELFF. The chain has TRBV12-3 or TRBV12-4 and TRBJ2-2; D not resolved. V lost 4 bases and J 0 bases, leaving 15 bases between the germline ends. There are 17 residues in the CDR3.

This clonotype was counted at least ten times. The chain joins TRBV4-2 to TRBJ2-7; no clear D. The CDR3 loop spans 15 amino acids. Germline CDR1 reads LGHNA; CDR2 reads YNFKEQ. The V and J ends lost 0 bases and 3 bases respectively, with 12 bases between them. For the CDR3, the DNA is TGTGCCAGCAGCCAAGATTTGCAGAGTCGCTACGAGCAGTACTTC. Translating gives CASSQDLQSRYEQYF.

This clonotype was observed many times. The DNA of the CDR3 is TGTGCCAGCAGTCCTCGGGAGGGGGGCTACGAGCAGTACTTC. It encodes CASSPREGGYEQYF. The chain combines TRBV28 with TRBJ2-7; TRBD2 aligns across 8 bases. Germline CDR1 MDHEN, CDR2 SYDVKM. The CDR3 runs to 14 residues. The trim removed 5 bases at V and 3 bases at J, leaving 6 bases unmatched.

This clonotype was seen more than once but under ten times. A much larger clone differs by one base, so this may be a read error. The rearrangement joins TRBV28 to TRBJ2-7; D gene ambiguous. Germline loops: CDR1 MDHEN, CDR2 SYDVKM. The germline V and J ends were trimmed by 4 bases and 4 bases, with 11 bases remaining between them. CDR3 length: 13 amino acids. The chain's CDR3 is CASSSSERYEQYF. The CDR3 region has the DNA TGTGCCAGCAGTTCGAGCGAGAGGTACGAGCAGTACTTC. Full variable domain (remainder filled in from reference TRBV28 and TRBJ2-7): DVKVTQSSRYLVKRTGEKVFLECVQDMDHENMFWYRQDPGLGLRLIYFSYDVKMKEKGDIPEGYSVSREKKERFSLILESASTNQTSMYLCASSSSERYEQYFGPGTRLTVT.

V is TRBV5-1 and J is TRBJ2-1, with TRBD2 identical over 9 bases. CDR1 is SGHRS and CDR2 is YFSETQ in the germline V gene. V dropped 1 base and J dropped 0; count of bases not matched to a gene: 2. This CDR3 has 16 residues. CDR3 nucleotides: TGCGCCAGCAGCTTGCTAGCGGGGAGCTCCTACAATGAGCAGTTCTTC. It codes for CASSLLAGSSYNEQFF. Full variable domain (rest looked up from reference TRBV5-1 and TRBJ2-1): KAGVTQTPRYLIKTRGQQVTLSCSPISGHRSVSWYQQTPGQGLQFLFEYFSETQRNKGNFPGRFSGRQFSNSRSEMNVSTLELGDSALYLCASSLLAGSSYNEQFFGPGTRLTVL.

This chain connects TRBV4-1 to TRBJ2-4, with D perhaps matching TRBD1 (5 bases). There are 16 residues in the CDR3. Germline lookup yields CDR1 MGHRA and CDR2 YSYEKL. Trimming removed 0 bases from V and 0 bases from J, with 9 bases in between. CDR3 sequence reads: CASSQETALAKNIQYF. CDR3 DNA: TGCGCCAGCAGCCAAGAGACAGCACTAGCCAAAAACATTCAGTACTTC.

This clonotype has a count of ten or more. The J gene is TRBJ2-7, the V gene TRBV2; 11 bases fit TRBD2. The CDR3 covers 16 residues. Looked up from germline, CDR1 is SNHLY and CDR2 is FYNNEI. V shed 4 bases, J shed 4 bases, and the junction held 9 bases outside the gene matches. The CDR3 here is CASSVGALAGGYEQYF. CDR3 bases: TGTGCCAGCAGTGTAGGGGCGCTAGCGGGAGGTTACGAGCAGTACTTC.

This chain uses TRBV20-1 with TRBJ2-5; 10 bases map to TRBD1. V was pared by 3 bases and J by 0 bases, with 10 bases of the junction left unmatched. Germline CDR1 reads DFQATT; CDR2 reads SNEGSKA (reference sequence). CDR3 length equals 17 residues. CDR3 protein: CSARLGSGQGNQETQYF. CDR3 DNA sequence: TGCAGTGCTAGGTTGGGGTCGGGACAGGGGAACCAAGAGACCCAGTACTTC.

CDR3 DNA sequence: TGTGCCAGCAGCTTACGGGCGGTTGACTCTGGGGCCAACGTCCTGACTTTC. Encoded protein: CASSLRAVDSGANVLTF. The chain combines TRBV11-2 with TRBJ2-6; no definite D call. V was clipped by 2 bases and J by 0 bases, with 11 bases between them. CDR1 SGHAT and CDR2 FQNNGV come from the germline V gene. This CDR3 is built from 17 residues.

This chain connects TRBV6-1 to TRBJ2-2, with D possibly being TRBD1 (6 bases). V shed 5 bases and J shed 4 bases, with 17 bases lying between them. The CDR3 length is 16 residues. Looked up from germline, CDR1 is MNHNS and CDR2 is SASEGT. The chain's CDR3 is CASSLYTGTSTGELFF. CDR3 nucleotide sequence: TGTGCCAGCAGTTTATACACCGGGACAAGCACCGGGGAGCTGTTTTTT.

Comments on this clonotype: A clone one base away is much larger, so this may be a read error. V usage is TRBV2 and J usage is TRBJ1-1; D not resolved. The V end lost 8 bases, the J end lost 10 bases, and 14 bases lay between the germline ends. CDR3 size: 11 residues. The germline V gene encodes CDR1 SNHLY and CDR2 FYNNEI. The CDR3 nucleotides read TGTGCCAGCGCGGACGGCAGTCGAGCTTTCTTT. Translation: CASADGSRAFF.

This clonotype appeared many times. The chain employs TRBV6-1 and TRBJ2-5, with 14 bases matching TRBD2. Germline V gives CDR1 MNHNS, CDR2 SASEGT. This CDR3 contains 16 residues. The J segment lost 5 bases and the V segment lost 5 bases, leaving 7 bases of the junction unmatched. CDR3 residues: CASSFRLAGGGETQYF. CDR3 in DNA: TGTGCCAGCAGTTTCAGACTAGCGGGAGGGGGGGAGACCCAGTACTTC.